This T cell receptor beta chain was identified during a study of technical replicates of blood from a handful of donors. Repertoires were generated with immunoSEQ multiplex PCR, while TCRdb's copy carries only in-frame clones and drops some. The data hold roughly 82,000 clones, with roughly 95% observed a single time. Germline lookup yields CDR1 GTSNPN and CDR2 SVGIG (reference sequence). The junction had 5 bases not matched to a gene; V was cut back by 3 bases and J by 6 bases. This CDR3 has 13 residues. The source of this sequence is a human donor in good health. V gene TRBV30 combines with J gene TRBJ2-5; 9 positions agree with TRBD1. Sequenced material: T cells isolated from PBMCs. CDR3 residues: CAWSFGQGKTQYF. In nucleotides, the CDR3 is TGTGCCTGGAGCTTCGGACAGGGGAAGACCCAGTACTTC.